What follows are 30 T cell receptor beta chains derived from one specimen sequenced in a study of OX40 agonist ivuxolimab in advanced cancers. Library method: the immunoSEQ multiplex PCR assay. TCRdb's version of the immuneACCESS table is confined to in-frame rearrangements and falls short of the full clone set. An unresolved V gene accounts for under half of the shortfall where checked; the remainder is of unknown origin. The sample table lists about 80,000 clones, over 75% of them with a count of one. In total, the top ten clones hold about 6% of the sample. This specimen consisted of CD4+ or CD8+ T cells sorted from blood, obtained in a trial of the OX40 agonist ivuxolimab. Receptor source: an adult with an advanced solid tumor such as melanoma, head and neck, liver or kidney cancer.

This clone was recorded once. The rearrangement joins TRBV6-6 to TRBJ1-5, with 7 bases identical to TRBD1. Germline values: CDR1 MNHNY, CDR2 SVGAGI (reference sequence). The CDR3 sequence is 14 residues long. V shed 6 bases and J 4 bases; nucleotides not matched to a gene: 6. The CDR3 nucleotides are TGTGCCAGCAGCCGAGGGACAGAAAATCAGCCCCAGCATTTT. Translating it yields CASSRGTENQPQHF.

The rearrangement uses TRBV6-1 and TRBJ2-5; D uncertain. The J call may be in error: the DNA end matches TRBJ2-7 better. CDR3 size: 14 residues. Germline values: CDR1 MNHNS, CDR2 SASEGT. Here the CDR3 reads CASSDLGPTYEQYF. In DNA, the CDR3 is TGTGCCAGCAGTGATTTAGGACCCACCTACGAGCAGTACTTC.

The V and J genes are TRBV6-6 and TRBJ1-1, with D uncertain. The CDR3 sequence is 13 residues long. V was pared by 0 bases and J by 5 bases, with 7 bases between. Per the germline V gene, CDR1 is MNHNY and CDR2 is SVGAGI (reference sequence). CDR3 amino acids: CASSYSAYTEAFF. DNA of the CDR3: TGTGCCAGCAGTTACTCGGCTTATACTGAAGCTTTCTTT.

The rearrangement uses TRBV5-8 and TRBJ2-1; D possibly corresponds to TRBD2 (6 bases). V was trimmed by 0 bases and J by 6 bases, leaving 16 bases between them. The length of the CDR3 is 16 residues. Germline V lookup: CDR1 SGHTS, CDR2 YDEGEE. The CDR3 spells CASSLEMVGGGNEQFF. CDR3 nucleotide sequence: TGTGCCAGCAGCTTGGAAATGGTGGGGGGAGGCAATGAGCAGTTCTTC.

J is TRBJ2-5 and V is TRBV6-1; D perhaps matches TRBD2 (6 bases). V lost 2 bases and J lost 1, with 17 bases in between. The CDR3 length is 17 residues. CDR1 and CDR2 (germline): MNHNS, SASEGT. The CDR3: CASSEKMRGDFQETQYF. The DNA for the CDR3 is TGTGCCAGCAGTGAAAAGATGCGGGGCGATTTCCAAGAGACCCAGTACTTC.

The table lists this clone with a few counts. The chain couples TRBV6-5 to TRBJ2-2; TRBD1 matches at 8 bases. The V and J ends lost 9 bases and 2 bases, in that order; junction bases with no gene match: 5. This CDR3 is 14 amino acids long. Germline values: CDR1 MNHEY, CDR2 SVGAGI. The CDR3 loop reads CASNRGENTGELFF. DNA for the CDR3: TGTGCCAGTAACAGGGGGGAAAACACCGGGGAGCTGTTTTTT.

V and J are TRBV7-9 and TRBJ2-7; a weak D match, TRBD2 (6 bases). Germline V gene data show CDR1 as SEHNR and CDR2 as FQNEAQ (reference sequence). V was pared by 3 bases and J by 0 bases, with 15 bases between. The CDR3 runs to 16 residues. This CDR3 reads CASSFGGGPRSYEQYF. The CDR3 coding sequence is TGTGCCAGCAGCTTCGGCGGAGGGCCCCGCTCCTACGAGCAGTACTTC. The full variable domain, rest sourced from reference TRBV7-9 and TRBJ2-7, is DTGVSQNPRHKITKRGQNVTFRCDPISEHNRLYWYRQTLGQGPEFLTYFQNEAQLEKSRLLSDRFSAERPKGSFSTLEIQRTEQGDSAMYLCASSFGGGPRSYEQYFGPGTRLTVT.

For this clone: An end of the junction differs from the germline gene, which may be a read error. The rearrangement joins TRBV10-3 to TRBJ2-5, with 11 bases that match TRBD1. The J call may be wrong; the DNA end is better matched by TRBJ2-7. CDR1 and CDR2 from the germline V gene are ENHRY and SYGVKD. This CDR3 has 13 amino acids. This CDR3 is CAISWTGGGEQYF. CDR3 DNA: TGCGCCATCAGTTGGACAGGGGGCGGCGAGCAGTACTTC.

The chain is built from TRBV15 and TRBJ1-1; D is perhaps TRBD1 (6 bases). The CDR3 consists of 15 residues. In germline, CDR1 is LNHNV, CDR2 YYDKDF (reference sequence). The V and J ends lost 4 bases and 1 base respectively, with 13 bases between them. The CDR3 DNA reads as TGTGCCACCAGCACCCCGGCAGGGGAGAACACTGAAGCTTTCTTT. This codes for CATSTPAGENTEAFF.

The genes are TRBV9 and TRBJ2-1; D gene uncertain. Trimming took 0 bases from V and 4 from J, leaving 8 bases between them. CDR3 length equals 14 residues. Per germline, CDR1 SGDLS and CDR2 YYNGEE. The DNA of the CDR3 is TGTGCCAGCAGCGTAGACGGTCCGTACAATGAGCAGTTCTTC. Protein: CASSVDGPYNEQFF.

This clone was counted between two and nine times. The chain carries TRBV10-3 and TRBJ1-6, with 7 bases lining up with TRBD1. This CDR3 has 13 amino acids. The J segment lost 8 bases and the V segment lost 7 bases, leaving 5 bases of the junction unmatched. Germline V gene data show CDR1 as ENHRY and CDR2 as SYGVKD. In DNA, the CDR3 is TGTGCCATCACCGGGACAGCATATTCACCCCTCCACTTT. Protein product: CAITGTAYSPLHF.

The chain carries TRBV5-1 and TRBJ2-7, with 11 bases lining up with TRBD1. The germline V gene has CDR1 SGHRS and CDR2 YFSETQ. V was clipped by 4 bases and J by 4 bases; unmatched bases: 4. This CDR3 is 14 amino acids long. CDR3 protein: CASSGGQGGYEQYF. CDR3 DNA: TGCGCCAGCAGCGGGGGACAGGGGGGATACGAGCAGTACTTC.

The CDR3 is CASSVGQGADYGYTF. The CDR3 bases are TGTGCCAGCAGCGTTGGGCAGGGGGCTGACTATGGCTACACCTTC. The chain links TRBV5-4 to TRBJ1-2; 8 bases agree with TRBD1. Trimming cost V 4 bases and J 3 bases; bases outside gene matches: 8. Germline CDR1 and CDR2: SGHNT and YYREEE (reference sequence). The CDR3 totals 15 residues.

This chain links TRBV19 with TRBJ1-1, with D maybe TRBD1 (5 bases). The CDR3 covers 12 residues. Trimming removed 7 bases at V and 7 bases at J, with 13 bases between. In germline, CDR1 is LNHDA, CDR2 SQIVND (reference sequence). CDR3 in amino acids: CASKTRVGEAFF. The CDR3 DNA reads TGTGCCAGTAAGACCAGGGTAGGTGAAGCTTTCTTT.

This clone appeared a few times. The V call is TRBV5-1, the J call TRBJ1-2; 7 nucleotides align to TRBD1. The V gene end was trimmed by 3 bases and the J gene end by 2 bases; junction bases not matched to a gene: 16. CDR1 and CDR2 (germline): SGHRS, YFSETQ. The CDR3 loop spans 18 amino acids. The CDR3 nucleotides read TGCGCCAGCAGCTCGCTGACAGGGAATTTCTACGAAAACTATGGCTACACCTTC. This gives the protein CASSSLTGNFYENYGYTF.

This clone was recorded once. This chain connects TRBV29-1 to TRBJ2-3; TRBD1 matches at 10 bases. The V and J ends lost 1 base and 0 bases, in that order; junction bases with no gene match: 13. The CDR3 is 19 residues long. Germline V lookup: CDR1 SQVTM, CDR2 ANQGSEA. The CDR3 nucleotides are TGCAGCGTTGAAGCCGAGGTTTGGGGACAGGGGATCAGCACAGATACGCAGTATTTT. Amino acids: CSVEAEVWGQGISTDTQYF.

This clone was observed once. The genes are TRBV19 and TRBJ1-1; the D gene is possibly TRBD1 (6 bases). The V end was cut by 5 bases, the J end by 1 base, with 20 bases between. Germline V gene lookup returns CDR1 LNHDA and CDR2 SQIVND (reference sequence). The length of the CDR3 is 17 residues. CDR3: CASSPRLNWGQNTEAFF. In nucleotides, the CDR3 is TGTGCCAGTAGTCCAAGGCTGAACTGGGGGCAGAACACTGAAGCTTTCTTT.

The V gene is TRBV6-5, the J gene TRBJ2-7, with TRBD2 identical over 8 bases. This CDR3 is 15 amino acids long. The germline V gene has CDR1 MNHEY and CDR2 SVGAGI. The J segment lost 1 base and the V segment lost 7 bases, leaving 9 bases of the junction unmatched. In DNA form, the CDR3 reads TGTGCCAGCACCCGACTCGGGGGGGTATCCTACGAGCAGTACTTC. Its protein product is CASTRLGGVSYEQYF.

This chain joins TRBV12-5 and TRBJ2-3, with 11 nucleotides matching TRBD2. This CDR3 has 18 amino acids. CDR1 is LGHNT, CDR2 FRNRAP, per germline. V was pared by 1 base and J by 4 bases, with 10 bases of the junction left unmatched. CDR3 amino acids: CASGLGIIAGGPSDTQYF. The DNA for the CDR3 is TGTGCTAGTGGTTTGGGGATTATAGCGGGAGGGCCCTCAGATACGCAGTATTTT. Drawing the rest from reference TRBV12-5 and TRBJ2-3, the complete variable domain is DARVTQTPRHKVTEMGQEVTMRCQPILGHNTVFWYRQTMMQGLELLAYFRNRAPLDDSGMPKDRFSAEMPDATLATLKIQPSEPRDSAVYFCASGLGIIAGGPSDTQYFGPGTRLTVL.

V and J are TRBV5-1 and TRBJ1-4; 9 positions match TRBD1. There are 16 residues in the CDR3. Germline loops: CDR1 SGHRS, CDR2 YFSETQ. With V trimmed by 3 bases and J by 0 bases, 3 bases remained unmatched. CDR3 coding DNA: TGCGCCAGCAGCTGGTGGGACAGGGCAACTAATGAAAAACTGTTTTTT. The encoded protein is CASSWWDRATNEKLFF.

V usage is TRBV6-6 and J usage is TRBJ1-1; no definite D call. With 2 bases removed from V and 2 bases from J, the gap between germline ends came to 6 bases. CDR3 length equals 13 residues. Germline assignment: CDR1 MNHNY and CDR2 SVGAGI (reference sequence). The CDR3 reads CASSYKLNTEAFF. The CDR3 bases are TGTGCCAGCAGTTACAAGCTCAACACTGAAGCTTTCTTT.

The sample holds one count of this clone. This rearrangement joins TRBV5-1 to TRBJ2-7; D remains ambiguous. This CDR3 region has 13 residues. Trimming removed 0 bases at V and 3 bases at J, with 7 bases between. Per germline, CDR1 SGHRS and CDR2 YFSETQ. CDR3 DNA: TGCGCCAGCAGCTTGGAATTGGTCTACGAGCAGTACTTC. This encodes CASSLELVYEQYF.

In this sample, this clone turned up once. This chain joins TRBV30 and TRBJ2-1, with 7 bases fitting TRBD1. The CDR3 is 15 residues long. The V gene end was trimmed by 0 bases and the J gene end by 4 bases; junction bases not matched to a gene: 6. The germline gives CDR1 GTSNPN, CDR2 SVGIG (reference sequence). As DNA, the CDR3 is TGTGCCTGGAGTGTTAGGGGGCCCTTGTACAATGAGCAGTTCTTC. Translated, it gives CAWSVRGPLYNEQFF.

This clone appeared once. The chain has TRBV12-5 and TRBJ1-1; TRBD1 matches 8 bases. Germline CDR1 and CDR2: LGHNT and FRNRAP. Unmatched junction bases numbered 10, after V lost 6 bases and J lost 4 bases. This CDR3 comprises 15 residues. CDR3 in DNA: TGTGCTAGTGGGGTACAGGGGGTGAGAGGCACTGAAGCTTTCTTT. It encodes CASGVQGVRGTEAFF.

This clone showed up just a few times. The CDR3, as DNA: TGTGCCAGCAGTCCGACAGGGAGAGGCTACACCTTC. Translation: CASSPTGRGYTF. The chain couples TRBV27 to TRBJ1-2, with 7 bases aligning to TRBD1. CDR1 and CDR2 (germline): MNHEY, SMNVEV (reference sequence). With V trimmed by 5 bases and J by 8 bases, 5 bases remained unmatched. This CDR3 contains 12 residues.

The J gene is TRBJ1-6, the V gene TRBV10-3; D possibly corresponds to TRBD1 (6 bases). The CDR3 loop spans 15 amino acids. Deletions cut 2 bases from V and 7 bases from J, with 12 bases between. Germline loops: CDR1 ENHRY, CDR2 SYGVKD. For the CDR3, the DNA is TGTGCCATCAGTGAGCAACAGGGCCTGAATTCACCCCTCCACTTT. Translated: CAISEQQGLNSPLHF.

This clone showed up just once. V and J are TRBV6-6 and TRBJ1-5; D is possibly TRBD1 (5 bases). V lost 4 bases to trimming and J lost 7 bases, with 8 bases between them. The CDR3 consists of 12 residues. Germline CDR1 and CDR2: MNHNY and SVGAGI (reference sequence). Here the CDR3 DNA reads TGTGCCAGCAGTTCCAGGGAACAGCCCCAGCATTTT. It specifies CASSSREQPQHF.

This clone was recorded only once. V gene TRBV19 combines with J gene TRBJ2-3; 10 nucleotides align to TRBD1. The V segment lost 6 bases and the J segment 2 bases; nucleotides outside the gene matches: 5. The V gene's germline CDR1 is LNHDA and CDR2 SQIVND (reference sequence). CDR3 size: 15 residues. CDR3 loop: CASRGTGENTDTQYF. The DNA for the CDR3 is TGTGCCAGTAGAGGGACAGGGGAGAACACAGATACGCAGTATTTT.

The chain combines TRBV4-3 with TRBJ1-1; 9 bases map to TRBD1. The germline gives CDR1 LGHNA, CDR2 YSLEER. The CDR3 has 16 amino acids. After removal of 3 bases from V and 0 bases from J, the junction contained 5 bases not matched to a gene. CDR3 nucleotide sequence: TGCGCCAGCAGCCAGGACAGGGGTCTTATGAACACTGAAGCTTTCTTT. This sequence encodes CASSQDRGLMNTEAFF.

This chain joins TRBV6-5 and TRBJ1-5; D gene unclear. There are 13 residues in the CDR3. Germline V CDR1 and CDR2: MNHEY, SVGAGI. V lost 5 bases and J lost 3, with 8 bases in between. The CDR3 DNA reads TGTGCCAGCAGTCTCCTAGACAATCAGCCCCAGCATTTT. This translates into CASSLLDNQPQHF.